One sample yielded the 30 T cell receptor beta chains listed below, sequenced in a study of T-cell memory formation after mild COVID-19. TCRdb called the 5' RACE reads again in MiXCR, with one record for every CDR3 protein. The sample records hundreds of thousands of distinct CDR3 sequences, over 15% being singletons. What was sequenced was PBMCs or a T cell subset sorted from them (not recorded which). These TCRs come from a man aged 18-30 years who had mild COVID-19 (a few samples of this study predate the infection). Cell type and time point are not known.

The chain links TRBV20-1 to TRBJ2-5; a weak D match, TRBD2 (5 bases). CDR1 and CDR2 (germline): DFQATT, SNEGSKA (reference sequence). The CDR3 runs 13 residues. V dropped 7 bases and J dropped 2 bases, with 14 bases sitting between them. As DNA, the CDR3 is TGCAGTGTTCCTGTTCGGGGTCAAGAGACCCAGTACTTC. Protein product: CSVPVRGQETQYF.

This clonotype showed up many times. The V and J genes are TRBV29-1 and TRBJ2-2; tentatively, D is TRBD2 (5 bases). Germline CDR1 and CDR2: SQVTM and ANQGSEA. The germline V and J ends were trimmed by 1 base and 5 bases, with 8 bases remaining between them. This CDR3 is built from 13 residues. CDR3 region: CSVEGRGTGELFF. CDR3 bases: TGCAGCGTTGAAGGCCGCGGGACCGGGGAGCTGTTTTTT.

This clonotype was recorded at least ten times. The CDR3 DNA sequence: TGCGCCAGCAGTGTTCAGCCGGGACTAGCGGGGCACGAGCAGTACTTC. Translating it yields CASSVQPGLAGHEQYF. This chain connects TRBV10-2 to TRBJ2-7, with TRBD2 matching 13 bases. V trimming: 4 bases; J trimming: 5 bases; junction bases outside the gene matches: 8. The CDR3 sequence is 16 residues long. CDR1 and CDR2 from the germline V gene are WSHSY and SAAADI.

This clonotype was seen a few times. The chain joins TRBV12-3 or TRBV12-4 to TRBJ2-1; 8 bases match TRBD2. Trimming removed 5 bases from V and 2 bases from J; junction bases left unmatched: 5. CDR3 length: 15 amino acids. This CDR3 is CASSGRGGPYNEQFF. CDR3 nucleotide sequence: TGTGCCAGCAGTGGCCGCGGGGGGCCCTACAATGAGCAGTTCTTC.

This clonotype was counted between two and nine times. V is TRBV7-9 and J is TRBJ2-7; a weak D match, TRBD1 (6 bases). Trimming stripped 6 bases from V and 3 bases from J, with 12 bases between. The germline CDR1 and CDR2 sequences are SEHNR and FQNEAQ (reference sequence). CDR3 size: 13 residues. CDR3 protein: CASSHRVDYEQYF. The CDR3 DNA follows: TGTGCCAGCAGTCACAGGGTTGACTACGAGCAGTACTTC. Full variable domain (rest looked up from reference TRBV7-9 and TRBJ2-7): DTGVSQNPRHKITKRGQNVTFRCDPISEHNRLYWYRQTLGQGPEFLTYFQNEAQLEKSRLLSDRFSAERPKGSFSTLEIQRTEQGDSAMYLCASSHRVDYEQYFGPGTRLTVT.

Only a few counts were recorded for this clonotype. The V gene is TRBV6-5, the J gene TRBJ1-2; D not resolved. The CDR3 totals 16 residues. The germline CDR1 and CDR2 sequences are MNHEY and SVGAGI. Trimming cost V 0 bases and J 1 base, with 12 bases left between them. CDR3 bases: TGTGCCAGCAGTTACTCGGGAAGTAGCAGTAACTATGGCTACACCTTC. It translates to CASSYSGSSSNYGYTF.

This clonotype was found a few times. This chain uses TRBV19 with TRBJ1-1; D unclear. The CDR3 runs 11 residues. Deletions cut 1 base from V and 6 bases from J, with 3 bases between. Per germline, CDR1 LNHDA and CDR2 SQIVND (reference sequence). The CDR3: CASSIAAEAFF. For the CDR3, the DNA is TGTGCCAGTAGTATAGCAGCTGAAGCTTTCTTT.

The genes are TRBV4-1 and TRBJ2-3; 9 nucleotides agree with TRBD2. The germline V gene encodes CDR1 MGHRA and CDR2 YSYEKL. After removal of 6 bases from V and 0 bases from J, the junction contained 4 bases not matched to a gene. This CDR3 is 15 amino acids long. This CDR3 is CASRTSGLSTDTQYF. The CDR3 DNA reads as TGCGCCAGCAGGACTAGCGGCTTAAGCACAGATACGCAGTATTTT.

V usage is TRBV4-3 and J usage is TRBJ1-6, with TRBD1 matching over 8 bases. The CDR3 covers 15 residues. Looked up from germline, CDR1 is LGHNA and CDR2 is YSLEER. V lost 2 bases, J lost 10 bases, and 7 bases stayed unmatched. The chain's CDR3 is CASSQRQGIRSPLHF. The CDR3 DNA sequence: TGCGCCAGCAGCCAACGACAGGGGATTCGCTCACCCCTCCACTTT.

The chain uses TRBV27 and TRBJ1-5; D gene ambiguous. With 7 bases removed from V and 5 bases from J, the gap between germline ends came to 9 bases. The CDR3 has 12 residues. Germline assignment: CDR1 MNHEY and CDR2 SMNVEV (reference sequence). DNA of the CDR3: TGTGCCAGCACGCGAACTGATCAGCCCCAGCATTTT. It is translated as CASTRTDQPQHF.

The chain links TRBV27 to TRBJ2-3, with D tentatively TRBD1 or TRBD2 (6 bases each). Germline CDR1 and CDR2: MNHEY and SMNVEV (reference sequence). The CDR3 consists of 16 residues. V was shortened by 5 bases and J by 3 bases, with 18 bases between the two germline ends. The CDR3 DNA reads as TGTGCCAGCAGTAGAACTAGCAGGGGTTCGACAGATACGCAGTATTTT. Protein product: CASSRTSRGSTDTQYF.

This chain links TRBV7-9 with TRBJ2-5, with TRBD1 identical over 9 bases. Losses at the gene ends were 1 base for V and 3 bases for J; bases not matched to a gene: 3. The CDR3 consists of 15 residues. CDR1 and CDR2 (germline): SEHNR, FQNEAQ (reference sequence). CDR3 amino acids: CASSLVDRGEETQYF. CDR3 in DNA: TGTGCCAGCAGCTTAGTGGACAGGGGAGAAGAGACCCAGTACTTC.

The chain links TRBV6-6 to TRBJ2-7; tentative D call: TRBD1 (5 bases). The germline V and J ends were trimmed by 8 bases and 2 bases, with 19 bases remaining between them. From germline, CDR1 is MNHNY and CDR2 SVGAGI (reference sequence). CDR3 length: 15 residues. CDR3 coding DNA: TGTGCCAGCGCCCCTCCAGGGTCCCGTCCCTACGAGCAGTACTTC. Its protein is CASAPPGSRPYEQYF.

This clonotype was observed a few times. The V and J genes are TRBV29-1 and TRBJ1-2; 9 nucleotides line up with TRBD1. The CDR3 sequence is 13 residues long. Trimming removed 7 bases from V and 2 bases from J; junction bases left unmatched: 5. The V gene's germline CDR1 is SQVTM and CDR2 ANQGSEA. The CDR3 coding sequence is TGCAGCGCCGGGACAGGGTTAAACTATGGCTACACCTTC. This encodes CSAGTGLNYGYTF.

Many counts were recorded for this clonotype. This chain uses TRBV7-7 with TRBJ2-3, with D possibly called TRBD1 or TRBD2 (5 bases each). Per germline, CDR1 SSHAT and CDR2 FNYEAQ (reference sequence). The CDR3 spans 15 residues. V shed 5 bases and J shed 1 base, with 13 bases lying between them. CDR3 residues: CASSKGSRGTDTQYF. CDR3 coding DNA: TGTGCCAGCAGCAAGGGGAGCAGGGGCACAGATACGCAGTATTTT.

The rearrangement uses TRBV29-1 and TRBJ1-2; TRBD1 aligns across 11 bases. Germline V gene lookup returns CDR1 SQVTM and CDR2 ANQGSEA. The CDR3 runs to 11 residues. The V gene end was trimmed by 7 bases and the J gene end by 7 bases; junction bases not matched to a gene: 2. The CDR3 loop is CSDGTGGGYTF. The CDR3 DNA follows: TGCAGCGACGGGACAGGGGGTGGCTACACCTTC.

In this sample, this clonotype turned up a few times. The chain is built from TRBV6-5 and TRBJ2-3; 7 nucleotides align to TRBD2. J gave up 8 bases and V 0 bases, and 8 bases lay outside the gene matches. The germline CDR1 and CDR2 sequences are MNHEY and SVGAGI. CDR3 length equals 15 residues. CDR3 protein: CASSYSGGGSPTQYF. In nucleotides, the CDR3 is TGTGCCAGCAGTTACTCGGGCGGGGGTTCACCTACGCAGTATTTT.

This clonotype has a handful of counts. The chain has TRBV18 and TRBJ1-6; 8 bases match TRBD1. Germline CDR1 reads KGHSH; CDR2 reads LQKENI. The CDR3 spans 17 residues. The J segment lost 10 bases and the V segment lost 1 base, leaving 12 bases of the junction unmatched. For the CDR3, the DNA is TGTGCCAGCTCACCACGAGGACAGGGAGGAGTGGGGTCACCCCTCCACTTT. It is translated as CASSPRGQGGVGSPLHF.

This clonotype was found a few times. The genes are TRBV6-2 or TRBV6-3 and TRBJ2-5, with D unresolved. The ends were cut back, 1 base at V and 7 bases at J, with 4 bases in the middle. This CDR3 has 11 amino acids. CDR1 is MNHEY, CDR2 SVGEGT, per germline. The CDR3 bases are TGTGCCAGCAGTTACTACGGGACCCAGTACTTC. It yields the protein CASSYYGTQYF.

There are a few counts of this clonotype. The chain couples TRBV11-2 to TRBJ1-1, with TRBD1 matching 9 bases. This CDR3 region has 15 residues. The V gene's germline CDR1 is SGHAT and CDR2 FQNNGV. Trimming cost V 0 bases and J 4 bases; bases outside gene matches: 3. This CDR3 reads CASSLEWGQGTEAFF. The CDR3 nucleotides read TGTGCCAGCAGCTTAGAATGGGGACAGGGCACTGAAGCTTTCTTT.

This clonotype showed up many times. The genes are TRBV4-1 and TRBJ1-1, with TRBD1 identical over 7 bases. Germline trimming cut 3 bases from V and 0 bases from J; bases unmatched to any gene: 22. The germline gives CDR1 MGHRA, CDR2 YSYEKL. The CDR3 has 21 amino acids. This chain's CDR3 is CASSQLFQNFRDSLLNTEAFF. CDR3 nucleotides: TGCGCCAGCAGCCAGCTATTCCAGAATTTCCGGGACAGCCTTCTGAACACTGAAGCTTTCTTT.

There are many counts of this clonotype. The rearrangement links TRBV5-1 to TRBJ1-2, with TRBD1 as a possible D gene (5 bases). Trimming took 3 bases from V and 5 from J, leaving 23 bases between them. Germline assignment: CDR1 SGHRS and CDR2 YFSETQ. The CDR3 has 17 residues. The CDR3, as DNA: TGCGCCAGCAGCTCTTCATACGGACAAGCTTTGAGTTATGGCTACACCTTC. Translating gives CASSSSYGQALSYGYTF.

This clonotype has just a few counts. The chain links TRBV6-5 to TRBJ2-1; weak D call: TRBD1 (6 bases). Trimming pared 2 bases from V and 0 bases from J, leaving 14 bases between. The V gene's germline CDR1 is MNHEY and CDR2 SVGAGI. There are 17 residues in the CDR3. CDR3 sequence: CASSYRAGDISYNEQFF. CDR3 in DNA: TGTGCCAGCAGTTACCGGGCAGGGGACATCTCCTACAATGAGCAGTTCTTC.

This clonotype was counted a few times. The V call is TRBV9, the J call TRBJ2-3; maybe TRBD2 (7 bases). CDR3 length equals 15 residues. Per germline, CDR1 SGDLS and CDR2 YYNGEE. The V end lost 4 bases, the J end lost 5 bases, and 17 bases lay between the germline ends. The CDR3: CASSRMGGRGDTQYF. The DNA of the CDR3 is TGTGCCAGCAGCCGGATGGGGGGGCGCGGAGATACGCAGTATTTT. The whole variable domain, remainder taken from reference TRBV9 and TRBJ2-3, is DSGVTQTPKHLITATGQRVTLRCSPRSGDLSVYWYQQSLDQGLQFLIQYYNGEERAKGNILERFSAQQFPDLHSELNLSSLELGDSALYFCASSRMGGRGDTQYFGPGTRLTVL.

The rearrangement links TRBV7-2 to TRBJ2-5; D ambiguous. Germline lookup yields CDR1 SGHTA and CDR2 FQGNSA. Deletions cut 7 bases from V and 2 bases from J, with 14 bases between. The CDR3 length is 14 residues. CDR3 amino acids: CASTNLGRQETQYF. The CDR3 DNA follows: TGTGCCAGCACCAATCTCGGGCGACAAGAGACCCAGTACTTC.

The gene calls are TRBV6-6 and TRBJ1-1, with 11 bases that match TRBD1. The CDR3 consists of 16 residues. Losses at the gene ends were 2 bases for V and 5 bases for J; bases not matched to a gene: 7. CDR1 and CDR2 from the germline V gene are MNHNY and SVGAGI (reference sequence). CDR3 coding DNA: TGTGCCAGCAGTTACGCCGGACAGGGGGCAGGAACTGAAGCTTTCTTT. It specifies CASSYAGQGAGTEAFF.

The chain combines TRBV15 with TRBJ2-7; D gene unclear. The CDR3 contains 13 residues. Germline V gene sequence: CDR1 LNHNV, CDR2 YYDKDF (reference sequence). The V and J ends lost 0 bases and 4 bases respectively, with 7 bases between them. CDR3 residues: CATSRDREYEQYF. The CDR3 DNA reads TGTGCCACCAGCAGAGATAGGGAATACGAGCAGTACTTC.

V gene TRBV29-1 combines with J gene TRBJ1-1; D is uncertain. V was cut by 4 bases and J by 5 bases, with 14 bases left in between. The CDR3 extends over 13 amino acids. Germline CDR1 is SQVTM and CDR2 is ANQGSEA. The chain's CDR3 is CSVVAGVWTEAFF. The CDR3 DNA reads as TGCAGCGTTGTCGCAGGAGTTTGGACTGAAGCTTTCTTT.

The sample holds many counts of this clonotype. The chain has TRBV4-1 and TRBJ2-1, with D possibly being TRBD1 (5 bases). Between the trimmed V and J ends, which lost 1 base and 3 bases, there was a span of 13 bases. CDR3 size: 16 residues. CDR1 MGHRA and CDR2 YSYEKL come from the germline V gene. CDR3 in DNA: TGCGCCAGCAGCCAAGTCTTTAGAAGGGGCTACAATGAGCAGTTCTTC. It codes for CASSQVFRRGYNEQFF.

The chain joins TRBV28 to TRBJ1-2; possibly TRBD1 for D (5 bases). The ends were cut back, 7 bases at V and 7 bases at J, with 13 bases in the middle. CDR1 MDHEN and CDR2 SYDVKM come from the germline V gene. The CDR3 has 12 residues. The CDR3 region is CASTLSGVGYTF. CDR3 nucleotide sequence: TGTGCCAGCACACTATCGGGGGTTGGCTACACCTTC.